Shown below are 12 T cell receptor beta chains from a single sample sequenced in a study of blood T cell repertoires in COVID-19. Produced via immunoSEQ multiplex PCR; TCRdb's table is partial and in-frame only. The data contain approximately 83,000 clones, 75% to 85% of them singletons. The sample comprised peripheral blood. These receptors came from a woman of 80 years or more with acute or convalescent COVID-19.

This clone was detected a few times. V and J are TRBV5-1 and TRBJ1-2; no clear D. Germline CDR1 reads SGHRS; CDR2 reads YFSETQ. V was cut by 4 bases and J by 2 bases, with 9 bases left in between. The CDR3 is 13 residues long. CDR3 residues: CASSGEGNYGYTF. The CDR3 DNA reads TGCGCCAGCAGCGGAGAGGGCAACTATGGCTACACCTTC.

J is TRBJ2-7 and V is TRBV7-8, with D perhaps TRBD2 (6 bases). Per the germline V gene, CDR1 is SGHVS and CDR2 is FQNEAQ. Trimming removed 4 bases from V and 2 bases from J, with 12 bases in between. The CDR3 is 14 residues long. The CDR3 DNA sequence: TGTGCCAGCAGCTCACCCGGGAGACCCTACGAGCAGTACTTC. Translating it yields CASSSPGRPYEQYF. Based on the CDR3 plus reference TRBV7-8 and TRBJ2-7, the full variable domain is GAGVSQSPRYKVAKRGQDVALRCDPISGHVSLFWYQQALGQGPEFLTYFQNEAQLDKSGLPSDRFFAERPEGSVSTLKIQRTQQEDSAVYLCASSSPGRPYEQYFGPGTRLTVT.

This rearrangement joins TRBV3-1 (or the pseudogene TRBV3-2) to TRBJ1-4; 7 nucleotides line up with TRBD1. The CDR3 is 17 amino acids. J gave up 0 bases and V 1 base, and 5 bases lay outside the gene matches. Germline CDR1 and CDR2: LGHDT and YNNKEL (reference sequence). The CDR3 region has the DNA TGTGCCAGCAGCCAAGTCCCCCAGGGGGCAACTAATGAAAAACTGTTTTTT. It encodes CASSQVPQGATNEKLFF.

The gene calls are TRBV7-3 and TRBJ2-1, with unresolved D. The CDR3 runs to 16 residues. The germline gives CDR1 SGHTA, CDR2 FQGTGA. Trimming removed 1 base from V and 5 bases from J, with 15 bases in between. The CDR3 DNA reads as TGTGCCAGCAGCTTAAGGGCCGGCTTTCAAAACAATGAGCAGTTCTTC. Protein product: CASSLRAGFQNNEQFF.

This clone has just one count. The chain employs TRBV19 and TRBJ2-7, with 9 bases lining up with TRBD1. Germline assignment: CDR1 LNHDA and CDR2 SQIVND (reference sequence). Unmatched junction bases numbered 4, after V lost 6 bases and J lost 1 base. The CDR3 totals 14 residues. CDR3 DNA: TGTGCCAGTAGCCGAGGACAGGGGTCCTACGAGCAGTACTTC. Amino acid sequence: CASSRGQGSYEQYF. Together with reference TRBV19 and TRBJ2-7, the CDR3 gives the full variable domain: DGGITQSPKYLFRKEGQNVTLSCEQNLNHDAMYWYRQDPGQGLRLIYYSQIVNDFQKGDIAEGYSVSREKKESFPLTVTSAQKNPTAFYLCASSRGQGSYEQYFGPGTRLTVT.

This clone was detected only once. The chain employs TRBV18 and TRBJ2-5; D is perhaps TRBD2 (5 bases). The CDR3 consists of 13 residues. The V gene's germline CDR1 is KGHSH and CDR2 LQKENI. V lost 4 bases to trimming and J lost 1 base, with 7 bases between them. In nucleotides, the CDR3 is TGTGCCAGCTCACAAGCGGCCCAAGAGACCCAGTACTTC. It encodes CASSQAAQETQYF.

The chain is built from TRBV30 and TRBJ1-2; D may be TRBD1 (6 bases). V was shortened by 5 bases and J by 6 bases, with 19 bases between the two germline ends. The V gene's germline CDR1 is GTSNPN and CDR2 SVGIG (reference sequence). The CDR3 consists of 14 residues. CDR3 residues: CAWSRGGMGNGYTF. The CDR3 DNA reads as TGTGCCTGGTCGAGGGGGGGAATGGGTAATGGCTACACCTTC.

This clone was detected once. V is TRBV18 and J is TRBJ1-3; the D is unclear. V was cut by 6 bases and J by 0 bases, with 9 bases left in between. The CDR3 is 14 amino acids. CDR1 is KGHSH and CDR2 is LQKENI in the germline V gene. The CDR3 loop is CASSEVSSGNTIYF. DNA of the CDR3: TGTGCCAGCTCCGAGGTCAGCTCTGGAAACACCATATATTTT.

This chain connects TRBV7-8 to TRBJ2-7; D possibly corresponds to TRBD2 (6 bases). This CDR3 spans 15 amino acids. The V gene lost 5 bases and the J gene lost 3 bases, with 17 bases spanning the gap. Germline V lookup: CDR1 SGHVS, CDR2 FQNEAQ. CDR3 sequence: CASSRTSPADYEQYF. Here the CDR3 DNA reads TGTGCCAGCAGCCGCACTAGCCCTGCAGACTACGAGCAGTACTTC. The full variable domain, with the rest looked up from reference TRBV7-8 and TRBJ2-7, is GAGVSQSPRYKVAKRGQDVALRCDPISGHVSLFWYQQALGQGPEFLTYFQNEAQLDKSGLPSDRFFAERPEGSVSTLKIQRTQQEDSAVYLCASSRTSPADYEQYFGPGTRLTVT.

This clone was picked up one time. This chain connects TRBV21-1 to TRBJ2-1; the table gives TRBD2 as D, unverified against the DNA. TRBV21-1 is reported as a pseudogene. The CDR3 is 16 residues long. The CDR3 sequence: CASSKAGTGDYNEQFF. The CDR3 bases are TGTGCCAGCAGCAAAGCGGGAACGGGGGACTACAATGAGCAGTTCTTC.

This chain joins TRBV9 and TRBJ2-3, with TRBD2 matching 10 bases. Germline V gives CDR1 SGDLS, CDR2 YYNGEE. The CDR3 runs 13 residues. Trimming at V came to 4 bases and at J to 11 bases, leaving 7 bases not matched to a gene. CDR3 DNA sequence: TGTGCCAGCAGCCCTCGACTAGCGGGCGTGCAGTATTTT. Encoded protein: CASSPRLAGVQYF.

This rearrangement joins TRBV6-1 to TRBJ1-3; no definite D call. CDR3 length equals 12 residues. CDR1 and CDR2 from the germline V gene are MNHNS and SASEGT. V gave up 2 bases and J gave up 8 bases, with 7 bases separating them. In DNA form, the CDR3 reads TGTGCCAGCAGTGAAAGCGGGCACACCATATATTTT. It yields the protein CASSESGHTIYF.